This T cell receptor (beta chain) was retrieved from a study of shared clonotypes between healthy human individuals. Whole-study findings and limits: Non-shared clonotypes showed lower generation probabilities than clonotypes common to all four donors. Sequencing of the sorted subsets was shown by rarefaction to be incomplete despite large depth.

Caucasian adults living in Nashville, Tennessee, provided all samples. Produced via immunoSEQ multiplex PCR; TCRdb's table is partial and in-frame only. The table records millions of clones, 85% to 95% of them present only once. J lost 7 bases, V lost 1 base, and 6 bases had no gene match. The CDR3 runs to 15 residues. From germline, CDR1 is SGHAT and CDR2 FQNNGV. As to this clone: What it recognizes is unknown.

What was sequenced was naive CD4+ T cells from PBMCs. The sample's subset: CD45RA+ positively selected. The receptor was isolated from a man between 18 and 35 years old in good health. Some clones in this sample may be carry-over from other donors' samples. The chain recombines TRBV11-2 with TRBJ2-1, with 8 bases that match TRBD1. For the CDR3, the DNA is TGTGCCAGCAGCTTAGGACCCCGGGACAGGAATGAGCAGTTCTTC. Its translation is CASSLGPRDRNEQFF.